This is a list of T cell receptor beta chains from one sample in a study of blood T cell repertoires in COVID-19. Generated by immunoSEQ multiplex PCR, the TCRdb table keeps only in-frame clones and is missing some. Of about 400,000 clones detected, around 89% appear once; the ten largest clones hold 0.95% to 1.5%. The sequencing input was peripheral blood. Source of these receptors: a man aged 40-55 years with acute or convalescent COVID-19. CDR3s include the opening cysteine and the closing phenylalanine or tryptophan. Fields, in order: J gene, D gene, V gene, clone size, CDR3 DNA, CDR3 protein. A D gene is named only where the DNA matches it firmly. Rows may omit the clone size; those that give it use once, few, many or a size class.

j_gene: TRBJ2-2
d_gene: TRBD2
v_gene: TRBV19
abundance: .
CDR3nt: TGTGCCAGTAGCGGGGGGGACACCGGGGAGCTGTTTTTT
CDR3aa: CASSGGDTGELFF

j_gene: TRBJ2-7
d_gene: TRBD1
v_gene: TRBV18
abundance: .
CDR3nt: TGTGCCAGCTCATCGGGACAGGGGGTCTCCTACGAGCAGTACTTC
CDR3aa: CASSSGQGVSYEQYF

j_gene: TRBJ1-1
d_gene: .
v_gene: TRBV7-2
abundance: .
CDR3nt: TGTGCCAGCAGCCGTGACAGGAGGAACACTGAAGCTTTCTTT
CDR3aa: CASSRDRRNTEAFF

j_gene: TRBJ2-1
d_gene: TRBD2
v_gene: TRBV14
abundance: .
CDR3nt: TGTGCCAGCAGCCAAAGCGGGGGCCCTTACAATGAGCAGTTCTTC
CDR3aa: CASSQSGGPYNEQFF

j_gene: TRBJ1-1
d_gene: .
v_gene: TRBV30
abundance: .
CDR3nt: TGTGCCTGGAGTCGGACAAACACTGAAGCTTTCTTT
CDR3aa: CAWSRTNTEAFF

j_gene: TRBJ2-7
d_gene: TRBD1
v_gene: TRBV30
abundance: .
CDR3nt: TGTGCCGGGAACCGGGACAGGGAAATCAACGAGCAGTACTTC
CDR3aa: CAGNRDREINEQYF

j_gene: TRBJ2-3
d_gene: TRBD2
v_gene: TRBV6-5
abundance: .
CDR3nt: TGTGCCAGTAAGAGGGCGGGAGTAACAGATACGCAGTATTTT
CDR3aa: CASKRAGVTDTQYF

j_gene: TRBJ2-3
d_gene: TRBD2
v_gene: TRBV3-1/TRBV3-2
abundance: .
CDR3nt: TGTGCCAGCAGCCAAGAGGTAGCGGGTTTTAGCACAGATACGCAGTATTTT
CDR3aa: CASSQEVAGFSTDTQYF

j_gene: TRBJ1-2
d_gene: .
v_gene: TRBV2
abundance: .
CDR3nt: TGTGCCAGCAGTGGCGCGCGCCAGGGGATCGGCTACACCTTC
CDR3aa: CASSGARQGIGYTF

j_gene: TRBJ1-5
d_gene: TRBD1
v_gene: TRBV30
abundance: few
CDR3nt: TGTGCCTGGAGTCTGAGGACAGGACTTCTCCAGCCCCAGCATTTT
CDR3aa: CAWSLRTGLLQPQHF

j_gene: TRBJ1-4
d_gene: TRBD1
v_gene: TRBV28
abundance: .
CDR3nt: TGTGCCAGCAGTTTATGGATCAGGACAGGGGCTGAAAAACTGTTTTTT
CDR3aa: CASSLWIRTGAEKLFF

j_gene: TRBJ1-1
d_gene: .
v_gene: TRBV4-1
abundance: .
CDR3nt: TGCGCCAGCAGCCAAGTGTCAGGCACTGAAGCTTTCTTT
CDR3aa: CASSQVSGTEAFF